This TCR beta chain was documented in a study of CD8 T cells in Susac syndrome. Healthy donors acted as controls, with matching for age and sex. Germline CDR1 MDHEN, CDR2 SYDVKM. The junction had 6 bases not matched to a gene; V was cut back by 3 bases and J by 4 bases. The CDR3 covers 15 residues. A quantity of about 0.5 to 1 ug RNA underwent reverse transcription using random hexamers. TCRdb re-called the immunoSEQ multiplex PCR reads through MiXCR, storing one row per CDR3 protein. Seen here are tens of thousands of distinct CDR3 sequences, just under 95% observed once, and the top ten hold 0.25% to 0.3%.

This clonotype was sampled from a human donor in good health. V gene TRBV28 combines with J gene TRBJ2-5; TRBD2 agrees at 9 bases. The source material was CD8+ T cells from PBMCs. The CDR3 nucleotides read TGTGCCAGCAGTTTTCGGCGGGAGGGCCCAGAGACCCAGTACTTC. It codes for CASSFRREGPETQYF.